A selection of T cell receptor beta chains follows, all from one sample in a study of radiotherapy plus CTLA-4 blockade in lung cancer. Some clones are missing from TCRdb's copy, which holds only in-frame ones; the method was immunoSEQ multiplex PCR. The sample consists of around 45,000 clones, roughly four fifths of them appearing once. The input for sequencing was peripheral blood, taken from a patient treated with radiotherapy plus ipilimumab. The receptor source for this set is a human donor with non-small cell lung cancer who had stable disease on radiotherapy plus ipilimumab. CDR3s leave out the opening cysteine and the closing phenylalanine or tryptophan. D genes are given only for firm matches.

11 TRBJ2-5 TRBV7-9 - ASSLGVVETQY
13 TRBJ1-2 TRBV4-1 - ASSQDQGADYGYT
13 TRBJ2-3 TRBV19 - ASSIMGARTDTQY
14 TRBJ2-3 TRBV7-9 TRBD2 ASSPDSGVAADTQY
12 TRBJ2-1 TRBV19 TRBD2 ASSISGGEDEQF
13 TRBJ2-2 TRBV27 - ANSRGFRVTGELF
11 TRBJ2-7 TRBV6-6 - ASSYGSLRGQY
14 TRBJ1-4 TRBV7-2 - ASSSPGRTAYEKLF
12 TRBJ1-5 TRBV2 - ARGVGSSNQPQH
14 TRBJ2-3 TRBV28 TRBD1 ASSSPGTGRTDTQY
11 TRBJ1-5 TRBV19 - ASSNAVRQPQH
12 TRBJ1-3 TRBV18 TRBD1 ASSQGAIGNTIY
12 TRBJ1-1 TRBV6-5 TRBD1 ASRGTGSNTEAF
15 TRBJ1-3 TRBV7-6 - ASSGGVRTTPGNTIY
14 TRBJ2-5 TRBV14 TRBD2 ASSQEGLVFQETQY
14 TRBJ2-7 TRBV9 - ASSPRDTVRSYEQY
12 TRBJ2-7 TRBV6-5 TRBD1 ASSAGTGVYEQY
10 TRBJ1-4 TRBV6-5 - ASKRTNEKLF
13 TRBJ1-2 TRBV7-8 TRBD1 ASSPTGNQNYGYT
14 TRBJ1-2 TRBV4-1 - ASSPSLTGYNYGYT
11 TRBJ1-2 TRBV2 - ASSEGQNYGYT
11 TRBJ1-1 TRBV6-5 - ASSYLGETEAF
12 TRBJ1-5 TRBV28 - ASTLTGVNQPQH
13 TRBJ2-1 TRBV5-5 - ASSFQDAGYNEQF
10 TRBJ2-3 TRBV7-2 - ASSGLADTQY
12 TRBJ1-1 TRBV19 - ASEVGQVNTEAF
10 TRBJ1-5 TRBV7-9 - ASSPSNQPQH
13 TRBJ1-5 TRBV5-1 TRBD1 ASSSGTGEGQPQH
12 TRBJ2-2 TRBV7-9 TRBD1 ASTSTGETGELF